These T cell receptor beta chains were read from a single sample in a study of cytomegalovirus exposure and HLA in healthy donors. Libraries were prepared by immunoSEQ multiplex PCR; TCRdb keeps only in-frame clonotypes and omits some of them. The table lists around 64,000 clones, 75% to 90% of them singletons, with 9.5% to 13% in the top ten. Sequenced: PBMCs. These receptors were taken from a woman in her twenties or thirties in good health and CMV-seropositive. Each CDR3 is given with its conserved first and last residue. A D gene is named only where the DNA matches it firmly. Only some rows state a clone size, as once, few, many or a class for expanded clones.

CDR3: CAMGQGVSPLHF; DNA: TGTGCCATGGGACAGGGGGTTTCACCCCTCCACTTT; D: TRBD1; size: NA; J: TRBJ1-6; V: TRBV2
CDR3: CASSLASTGELFF; DNA: TGTGCCAGCAGCTTAGCTAGCACCGGGGAGCTGTTTTTT; D: NA; size: NA; J: TRBJ2-2; V: TRBV11-2
CDR3: CASSLSLAGHEQFF; DNA: TGTGCCAGCAGTTTAAGCCTAGCGGGACATGAGCAGTTCTTC; D: TRBD2; size: NA; J: TRBJ2-1; V: TRBV27
CDR3: CASRLLGTGGNEQFF; DNA: TGTGCCAGCAGACTGCTCGGGACAGGGGGCAATGAGCAGTTCTTC; D: TRBD1; size: few; J: TRBJ2-1; V: TRBV28
CDR3: CASSLLFGTAPNTEAFF; DNA: TGTGCCAGCAGCTTACTATTCGGGACAGCCCCGAACACTGAAGCTTTCTTT; D: TRBD1; size: NA; J: TRBJ1-1; V: TRBV7-8
CDR3: CASSFRGTNEKLFF; DNA: TGTGCCAGCAGCTTCAGGGGAACTAATGAAAAACTGTTTTTT; D: NA; size: NA; J: TRBJ1-4; V: TRBV7-9
CDR3: CASSPLGRDYNEQFF; DNA: TGTGCCAGCAGCCCACTGGGCAGGGACTACAATGAGCAGTTCTTC; D: NA; size: NA; J: TRBJ2-1; V: TRBV9
CDR3: CASSPPGGMNTEAFF; DNA: TGTGCCAGCAGCCCTCCAGGGGGCATGAACACTGAAGCTTTCTTT; D: TRBD1; size: once; J: TRBJ1-1; V: TRBV9
CDR3: CASSDSGQEYNEQFF; DNA: TGTGCCAGCAGTGACTCGGGACAGGAGTACAATGAGCAGTTCTTC; D: TRBD1; size: few; J: TRBJ2-1; V: TRBV6-4
CDR3: CASTESGRTTDTQYF; DNA: TGCGCCAGCACGGAAAGCGGGAGAACAACAGATACGCAGTATTTT; D: TRBD2; size: few; J: TRBJ2-3; V: TRBV5-1
CDR3: CASSDLAGVGQETQYF; DNA: TGTGCCAGCAGTGACCTAGCGGGAGTGGGTCAAGAGACCCAGTACTTC; D: TRBD2; size: NA; J: TRBJ2-5; V: TRBV6-1
CDR3: CTSSQDQNTGELFF; DNA: TGCACCAGCAGCCAAGACCAGAACACCGGGGAGCTGTTTTTT; D: NA; size: NA; J: TRBJ2-2; V: TRBV1
CDR3: CASSFSGRPPYEQYF; DNA: TGTGCCAGCAGTTTTAGCGGGAGACCCCCCTACGAGCAGTACTTC; D: TRBD2; size: NA; J: TRBJ2-7; V: TRBV28
CDR3: CASLGLNYEQYF; DNA: TGTGCCAGCCTCGGACTCAACTACGAGCAGTACTTC; D: NA; size: once; J: TRBJ2-7; V: TRBV27
CDR3: CASSPGFSIYGYTF; DNA: TGTGCCAGTAGTCCAGGCTTCTCGATCTATGGCTACACCTTC; D: NA; size: NA; J: TRBJ1-2; V: TRBV19
CDR3: CAWSAQGLRYGYTF; DNA: TGTGCCTGGAGTGCACAGGGCTTGCGCTATGGCTACACCTTC; D: NA; size: NA; J: TRBJ1-2; V: TRBV30
CDR3: CASSLATHEDTDTQYF; DNA: TGCGCCAGCAGCTTGGCCACACATGAGGATACAGATACGCAGTATTTT; D: NA; size: NA; J: TRBJ2-3; V: TRBV5-1
CDR3: CASSFIRGNNYGYTF; DNA: TGTGCCAGCAGTTTCATCAGGGGAAATAACTATGGCTACACCTTC; D: NA; size: NA; J: TRBJ1-2; V: TRBV27
CDR3: CASSLGTGGAYEQYF; DNA: TGTGCCAGCAGCTTAGGGACAGGGGGTGCCTACGAGCAGTACTTC; D: TRBD1; size: NA; J: TRBJ2-7; V: TRBV7-9
CDR3: CASSVTGKPPLHF; DNA: TGTGCCAGCAGTGTTACAGGGAAGCCACCCCTCCACTTT; D: NA; size: NA; J: TRBJ1-6; V: TRBV6-4
CDR3: CASSRGGPRDTEAFF; DNA: TGTGCCAGCAGCCGGGGTGGGCCACGGGATACTGAAGCTTTCTTT; D: NA; size: once; J: TRBJ1-1; V: TRBV5-4
CDR3: CASSVGSRVGYEQYF; DNA: TGTGCCAGTAGCGTAGGTTCGCGGGTGGGTTACGAGCAGTACTTC; D: NA; size: NA; J: TRBJ2-7; V: TRBV9
CDR3: CASSATWAFNNEQFF; DNA: TGTGCCAGCAGTGCTACTTGGGCCTTTAACAATGAGCAGTTCTTC; D: NA; size: NA; J: TRBJ2-1; V: TRBV2
CDR3: CASRPAGGGVQETQYF; DNA: TGTGCCAGCAGACCAGCGGGGGGGGGAGTCCAAGAGACCCAGTACTTC; D: TRBD2; size: NA; J: TRBJ2-5; V: TRBV7-2
CDR3: CASSFTSGDTQYF; DNA: TGTGCCAGCAGCTTTACGTCAGGCGATACGCAGTATTTT; D: NA; size: NA; J: TRBJ2-3; V: TRBV5-4
CDR3: CASSHKDWSEQFF; DNA: TGCGCCAGCAGCCACAAAGATTGGAGTGAGCAGTTCTTC; D: NA; size: NA; J: TRBJ2-1; V: TRBV4-1
CDR3: CASSHDFGSGFYEQYF; DNA: TGCGCCAGCAGCCATGACTTTGGTAGTGGCTTCTACGAGCAGTACTTC; D: NA; size: NA; J: TRBJ2-7; V: TRBV4-1
CDR3: CASSYISGRDEQFF; DNA: TGTGCCAGCAGTTACATTTCAGGGAGGGATGAGCAGTTCTTC; D: TRBD2; size: NA; J: TRBJ2-1; V: TRBV6-6
CDR3: CASSPGAGAGANVLTF; DNA: TGCGCCAGCAGCCCTGGGGCGGGGGCTGGGGCCAACGTCCTGACTTTC; D: TRBD2; size: NA; J: TRBJ2-6; V: TRBV5-1